This is a list of T cell receptor beta chains from one sample in a study of T-cell reconstitution after alpha-beta-depleted transplantation in children. TCRdb independently ran MiXCR on the PCR reads; one entry per CDR3 protein. This table holds about 980,000 distinct CDR3 sequences, about 29% found once. The specimen comprised PBMCs, mostly from graft donor cells, sampled 360 days after TCRalphabeta/CD19-depleted stem cell transplant. Every receptor here comes from a boy under two years old who had a stem cell transplant for SCID, so the T cells may come from the graft donor. Both conserved end residues are part of each CDR3. Fields, in order: V gene, clone size, J gene, D gene, CDR3 protein, CDR3 DNA. The D gene is left open where the match is weak. Clone size is not always given. Where it is, it says once, few, many or a class for expanded clones.

V: TRBV5-1; size: few; J: TRBJ1-1; D: TRBD1; CDR3: CASSLRAPGQVMNTEAFF; DNA: TGCGCCAGCAGCTTGCGTGCCCCGGGACAGGTAATGAACACTGAAGCTTTCTTT
V: TRBV10-2; size: NA; J: TRBJ2-4; D: NA; CDR3: CASSEPGAKNIQYF; DNA: TGCGCCAGCAGTGAACCAGGGGCCAAAAACATTCAGTACTTC
V: TRBV6-1; size: NA; J: TRBJ2-7; D: NA; CDR3: CASSSGRLIDEQYF; DNA: TGTGCCAGCAGCTCCGGGCGGTTAATCGACGAGCAGTACTTC
V: TRBV9; size: few; J: TRBJ2-1; D: TRBD2; CDR3: CASSVVTSGGHEQFF; DNA: TGTGCCAGCAGCGTAGTGACTAGCGGGGGTCATGAGCAGTTCTTC
V: TRBV12-3/TRBV12-4; size: NA; J: TRBJ1-1; D: NA; CDR3: CASSFRGANTEAFF; DNA: TGTGCCAGCAGTTTTAGGGGCGCTAACACTGAAGCTTTCTTT
V: TRBV7-9; size: NA; J: TRBJ2-7; D: NA; CDR3: CASGRWDIGNEQYF; DNA: TGTGCCAGCGGAAGATGGGACATAGGTAACGAGCAGTACTTC
V: TRBV9; size: NA; J: TRBJ2-3; D: TRBD2; CDR3: CASSVEGSGATDTQYF; DNA: TGTGCCAGCAGCGTAGAGGGTAGCGGGGCGACAGATACGCAGTATTTT
V: TRBV6-2/TRBV6-3; size: NA; J: TRBJ1-1; D: NA; CDR3: CASRRPTGNTEAFF; DNA: TGTGCCAGCAGGCGCCCCACAGGGAACACTGAAGCTTTCTTT
V: TRBV29-1; size: NA; J: TRBJ1-1; D: TRBD1; CDR3: CSVVTGGVNTEAFF; DNA: TGCAGCGTTGTGACAGGGGGCGTGAACACTGAAGCTTTCTTT
V: TRBV19; size: many; J: TRBJ1-1; D: TRBD1; CDR3: CASSIKTGEYTEAFF; DNA: TGTGCCAGTAGTATCAAAACAGGGGAGTACACTGAAGCTTTCTTT
V: TRBV10-2; size: few; J: TRBJ1-1; D: TRBD1; CDR3: CASSGQGRGFEAFF; DNA: TGCGCCAGCAGTGGACAGGGAAGGGGATTTGAAGCTTTCTTT
V: TRBV12-3/TRBV12-4; size: NA; J: TRBJ1-4; D: NA; CDR3: CASSLRLLNEKLFF; DNA: TGTGCCAGCAGTTTGAGGCTTCTTAATGAAAAACTGTTTTTT
V: TRBV7-3; size: NA; J: TRBJ2-5; D: TRBD2; CDR3: CASSLFGGGLQETQYF; DNA: TGTGCCAGCAGCTTATTCGGCGGGGGTCTCCAAGAGACCCAGTACTTC
V: TRBV28; size: NA; J: TRBJ2-5; D: NA; CDR3: CASNTQGRWETQYF; DNA: TGTGCCAGCAATACACAGGGGAGGTGGGAGACCCAGTACTTC
V: TRBV20-1; size: few; J: TRBJ1-2; D: NA; CDR3: CSPQGQSNYGYTF; DNA: TGCAGTCCCCAGGGCCAATCTAACTATGGCTACACCTTC
V: TRBV6-1; size: NA; J: TRBJ2-3; D: TRBD1; CDR3: CASRTGTRTDTQYF; DNA: TGTGCCAGCCGGACAGGGACCCGCACAGATACGCAGTATTTT
V: TRBV5-1; size: once; J: TRBJ2-7; D: TRBD1; CDR3: CASSLVPQGAGEQYF; DNA: TGCGCCAGCAGCTTGGTCCCACAGGGGGCAGGGGAGCAGTACTTC
V: TRBV20-1; size: NA; J: TRBJ2-3; D: NA; CDR3: CSAPRVTDTQYF; DNA: TGCAGTGCCCCTCGGGTTACAGATACGCAGTATTTT
V: TRBV20-1; size: NA; J: TRBJ2-6; D: NA; CDR3: CSARVRSSGANVLTF; DNA: TGCAGTGCTAGAGTCCGGTCCTCTGGGGCCAACGTCCTGACTTTC
V: TRBV29-1; size: NA; J: TRBJ2-5; D: NA; CDR3: CSVVLVGETQYF; DNA: TGCAGCGTTGTTTTGGTTGGGGAGACCCAGTACTTC
V: TRBV29-1; size: NA; J: TRBJ2-3; D: NA; CDR3: CSGGGASGSPSTDTQYF; DNA: TGCAGCGGCGGGGGCGCTAGCGGAAGCCCTAGCACAGATACGCAGTATTTT
V: TRBV5-5; size: NA; J: TRBJ2-1; D: NA; CDR3: CASNEGASSYNEQFF; DNA: TGTGCCAGCAACGAGGGTGCGAGCTCCTACAATGAGCAGTTCTTC
V: TRBV15; size: NA; J: TRBJ2-1; D: TRBD1; CDR3: CATSRQGVHNEQFF; DNA: TGTGCCACCAGCAGGCAGGGGGTACACAATGAGCAGTTCTTC
V: TRBV6-5; size: NA; J: TRBJ2-7; D: NA; CDR3: CASSYSTGGRYEQYF; DNA: TGTGCCAGCAGTTACTCAACCGGGGGAAGGTACGAGCAGTACTTC
V: TRBV24-1; size: few; J: TRBJ2-6; D: TRBD1; CDR3: CATSDSTGGGFDGANVLTF; DNA: TGTGCCACCAGTGATTCAACAGGGGGTGGATTCGACGGGGCCAACGTCCTGACTTTC
V: TRBV11-2; size: few; J: TRBJ2-1; D: TRBD2; CDR3: CASSLVASGVRIGDEQFF; DNA: TGTGCCAGCAGCTTAGTAGCTAGCGGGGTCCGGATTGGAGATGAGCAGTTCTTC
V: TRBV6-1; size: few; J: TRBJ2-7; D: TRBD1; CDR3: CASTPPGQGYEQYF; DNA: TGTGCCAGCACCCCACCGGGACAGGGTTACGAGCAGTACTTC
V: TRBV6-1; size: NA; J: TRBJ2-3; D: TRBD2; CDR3: CASSTRGAGVTTDTQYF; DNA: TGTGCCAGCAGTACCCGGGGAGCGGGGGTGACCACAGATACGCAGTATTTT